The source of this T cell receptor (beta chain) is a study of T cell responses to AZD1222 COVID-19 vaccine. Study-level findings and limits: Reports say nearly half of spike-specific TCRs go after unmutated variant regions. At baseline, seropositivity was found in only a handful of AZD1222 recipients. Spike-specific TCR breadth and depth rose after two AZD1222 doses.

The repertoire was sequenced with immunoSEQ multiplex PCR; TCRdb's copy has only in-frame clones and lacks some. Among 180,000 or so clones listed, 94% were seen once. In the case of this clone: No antigen is known for it.

V dropped 2 bases and J dropped 2 bases, with 13 bases sitting between them. The CDR3 loop spans 16 amino acids. Per germline, CDR1 MRHNA and CDR2 SNTAGT. The receptor was isolated from an adult in good health. The chain combines TRBV6-4 with TRBJ1-5, with D uncertain. The source was peripheral blood, collected on day 0 of AZD1222 vaccination. The CDR3 sequence: CASSDRAGIRNQPQHF. CDR3 sequence (DNA): TGTGCCAGCAGTGACAGGGCAGGTATACGCAATCAGCCCCAGCATTTT.